The present T cell receptor (beta chain) was sequenced within a study of blood T cell repertoires in COVID-19. Study context: Both acute and convalescent COVID-19 samples were obtained from the United States, Italy and Spain. T cells, B-cell-depleted T cells, or PBMCs supplied cDNA or gDNA.

Germline V gene sequence: CDR1 SGHTA, CDR2 FQGNSA. Trimming removed 5 bases from V and 5 bases from J, with 16 bases in between. There are 15 residues in the CDR3. Authors' processing steps: Amplification of reference gene primers provided the estimated nucleated cell counts. Clones were sequenced by immunoSEQ multiplex PCR, and TCRdb holds only the in-frame ones, with some missing. V and J calls and clone size are as listed in that table; D and trimming were resolved from the DNA. The repertoire holds around 94,000 clones, with roughly four fifths as singletons. This chain connects TRBV7-2 to TRBJ2-1; possible D gene TRBD1, 6 bases. The clonotype originates from a man aged 55 to 70 with acute or convalescent COVID-19. The sample consisted of peripheral blood. This CDR3 is CASSPPGHGNNEQFF. The CDR3 coding sequence is TGTGCCAGCAGCCCCCCGGGACACGGCAACAATGAGCAGTTCTTC.